This is a list of T cell receptor beta chains from one sample in a study of blood T cells in healthy people across ages. TCRdb fed the 5' RACE reads into MiXCR, producing one record per CDR3 protein. The sample contains around 1,500,000 distinct CDR3 sequences, 28% of which appear only once. Source material: blood. Every receptor here comes from a woman in her 30s in good health. The CDR3 runs from the conserved cysteine through the conserved F or W. D genes are given only for firm matches. Clone size is stated in some rows and not others, as once, few, many or a class when expanded.

j_gene,abundance,len,v_gene,d_gene,CDR3aa,CDR3nt
TRBJ2-3,many,17,TRBV29-1,NA,CSALDRGVVRQRDTQYF,TGCAGCGCCCTGGACAGAGGAGTAGTCCGTCAAAGGGATACGCAGTATTTT
TRBJ2-1,NA,13,TRBV20-1,NA,CSARDILYNEQFF,TGCAGTGCTAGAGATATCCTCTACAATGAGCAGTTCTTC
TRBJ2-7,many,14,TRBV5-6,NA,CASSRKRGSYEQYF,TGTGCCAGCAGCCGAAAGAGGGGCTCCTACGAGCAGTACTTC
TRBJ2-7,few,14,TRBV3-1,TRBD1,CATQGGDRPYEQYF,TGTGCTACCCAAGGTGGGGACAGACCCTACGAGCAGTACTTC
TRBJ1-2,NA,16,TRBV2,NA,CASSEVREGTNYGYTF,TGTGCCAGCAGTGAAGTGCGGGAGGGAACCAACTATGGCTACACCTTC
TRBJ2-1,few,16,TRBV5-1,NA,CASSQEGLGPYNEQFF,TGCGCCAGCAGCCAAGAGGGTCTGGGGCCCTACAATGAGCAGTTCTTC
TRBJ1-1,NA,13,TRBV29-1,NA,CSVEESQRTEVFF,TGCAGCGTTGAAGAATCCCAAAGGACTGAAGTTTTCTTT
TRBJ2-7,NA,13,TRBV2,NA,CASSEEAGYEQYF,TGTGCCAGCAGTGAAGAGGCCGGCTACGAGCAGTACTTC
TRBJ2-1,many,17,TRBV7-3,NA,CASSLMGVAGTSGEQFF,TGTGCCAGCAGCTTAATGGGAGTAGCAGGCACCTCAGGAGAGCAGTTCTTC
TRBJ2-5,few,14,TRBV6-2/TRBV6-3,TRBD2,CASQSSGSVETQYF,TGTGCCAGCCAGTCCAGCGGGAGTGTAGAGACCCAGTACTTC
TRBJ2-7,NA,15,TRBV12-5,TRBD1,CASGSDRPYPNEQYF,TGTGCTAGTGGCTCGGACAGGCCCTACCCGAACGAGCAGTACTTC
TRBJ2-5,few,15,TRBV6-5,TRBD1,CASSYSRGGAKTQYF,TGTGCCAGCAGTTACTCTCGAGGGGGCGCGAAGACCCAGTACTTC
TRBJ2-1,few,15,TRBV4-3,TRBD2,CASSEASGRGYEQFF,TGCGCCAGCAGCGAGGCTAGCGGGAGAGGGTATGAGCAGTTCTTC